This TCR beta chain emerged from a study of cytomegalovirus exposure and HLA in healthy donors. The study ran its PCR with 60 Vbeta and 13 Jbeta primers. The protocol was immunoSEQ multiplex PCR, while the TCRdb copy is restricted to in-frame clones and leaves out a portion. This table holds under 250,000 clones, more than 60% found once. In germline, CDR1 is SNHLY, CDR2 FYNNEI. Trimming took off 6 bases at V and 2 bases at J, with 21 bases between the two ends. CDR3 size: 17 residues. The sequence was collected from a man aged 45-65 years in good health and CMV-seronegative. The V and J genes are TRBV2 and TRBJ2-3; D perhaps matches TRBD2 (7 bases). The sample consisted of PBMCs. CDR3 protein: CASRASGGGWNTDTQYF. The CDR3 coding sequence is TGTGCCAGCAGGGCTAGCGGAGGGGGATGGAACACAGATACGCAGTATTTT.